Listed below are T cell receptor beta chains from one sample, sequenced in a study of blood T cell repertoires in COVID-19. Using immunoSEQ multiplex PCR, the repertoire was profiled, and TCRdb retains in-frame clones only, with some absent. The sample lists 300,000 to 450,000 clones, roughly 80% occurring once. Sequencing input: peripheral blood. The receptors derive from a human donor with acute or convalescent COVID-19. The donor label of this sample is uncertain. CDR3s include the opening cysteine and the closing phenylalanine or tryptophan. D genes are given only for firm matches. Not all rows give a size; the values are once, few, many and, for expanded clones, a class.

clone_size j_call d_call v_call cdr3_aa cdr3_nt
once TRBJ2-5 TRBD2 TRBV5-4 CASSRLAGGETQYF TGTGCCAGCAGTAGGCTAGCGGGGGGGGAGACCCAGTACTTC
- TRBJ1-6 - TRBV5-5 CASSLPVSPLHF TGTGCCAGCAGCTTGCCAGTCTCACCCCTCCACTTT
- TRBJ1-5 - TRBV27 CASSSDTGLGNQPQHF TGTGCCAGCAGTTCCGATACAGGGTTGGGCAATCAGCCCCAGCATTTT
- TRBJ2-3 TRBD2 TRBV7-2 CASSNSGLAGGPDTQYF TGTGCCAGCAGCAACTCGGGACTAGCGGGGGGGCCAGATACGCAGTATTTT
few TRBJ2-1 TRBD2 TRBV28 CASSLSLAGNNEQFF TGTGCCAGCAGTTTAAGCCTAGCGGGAAACAATGAGCAGTTCTTC
- TRBJ2-7 TRBD2 TRBV9 CASSVSGLAGYEQYF TGTGCCAGCAGCGTATCAGGACTAGCGGGTTACGAGCAGTACTTC
- TRBJ2-5 - TRBV2 CASSRGGQETQYF TGTGCCAGCAGCAGGGGAGGGCAAGAGACCCAGTACTTC
- TRBJ1-1 - TRBV10-1 CASSRQAGARAFF TGCGCCAGCAGTCGACAGGCGGGGGCGAGAGCTTTCTTT
many TRBJ1-3 TRBD1 TRBV28 CAIQDRAGNTIYF TGTGCCATCCAGGACAGGGCTGGAAACACCATATATTTT
- TRBJ2-3 TRBD2 TRBV5-4 CASSSGDYPTDTQYF TGTGCCAGCAGCTCCGGGGACTACCCCACAGATACGCAGTATTTT
- TRBJ2-6 - TRBV30 CAWSNSGANVLTF TGTGCCTGGTCAAACTCTGGGGCCAACGTCCTGACTTTC
- TRBJ2-6 TRBD1 TRBV7-9 CASSMAPGQTSGANVLTF TGTGCCAGCAGCATGGCGCCGGGACAGACCTCTGGGGCCAACGTCCTGACTTTC
once TRBJ1-4 TRBD1 TRBV7-9 CASSLDNLGTAKLFF TGTGCCAGCAGCTTAGATAACTTAGGGACAGCGAAACTGTTTTTT
- TRBJ2-7 - TRBV2 CASRETGSNLGEQYF TGTGCCAGCAGAGAGACGGGATCTAACCTTGGTGAGCAGTACTTC
once TRBJ1-2 TRBD1 TRBV27 CASSLSMITTGYDGYTF TGTGCCAGCAGTTTATCAATGATAACGACAGGGTATGATGGCTACACCTTC
- TRBJ2-1 TRBD2 TRBV5-1 CASSLDGGAYNEQFF TGCGCCAGCAGCTTGGATGGGGGGGCCTACAATGAGCAGTTCTTC
- TRBJ2-2 TRBD1 TRBV7-8 CASSPSGTGNTGELFF TGTGCCAGCAGCCCGTCCGGGACAGGGAACACCGGGGAGCTGTTTTTT
- TRBJ1-1 - TRBV7-2 CASSFRGNTEAFF TGTGCCAGCAGCTTTCGGGGGAACACTGAAGCTTTCTTT
- TRBJ1-5 - TRBV19 CASSADSMPLRNQPQHF TGTGCCAGTAGTGCAGACAGCATGCCCCTACGCAATCAGCCCCAGCATTTT
- TRBJ1-1 - TRBV11-2 CASSLEWGLRGTEAFF TGTGCCAGCAGCTTAGAATGGGGCCTGAGAGGCACTGAAGCTTTCTTT
- TRBJ1-1 - TRBV12-5 CASGSYREEAFF TGTGCTAGTGGTTCATACAGGGAAGAAGCTTTCTTT
- TRBJ1-6 - TRBV13 CASSLARANSPLHF TGTGCCAGCAGCTTAGCCAGGGCTAATTCACCCCTCCACTTT
- TRBJ1-6 TRBD1 TRBV18 CASSPRERTGDSPLHF TGTGCCAGCTCACCCCGGGAAAGGACAGGGGATTCACCCCTCCACTTT
- TRBJ2-3 TRBD2 TRBV14 CASSPLPGLGTDTQYF TGTGCCAGCAGCCCATTGCCGGGACTAGGTACAGATACGCAGTATTTT
- TRBJ2-7 - TRBV4-1 CASSQLVVLVNYEQYF TGCGCCAGCAGCCAGTTAGTAGTTTTGGTGAACTACGAGCAGTACTTC
- TRBJ2-2 - TRBV2 CASTLEGAGELFF TGTGCCAGCACGTTGGAAGGGGCAGGGGAGCTGTTTTTT
- TRBJ1-6 - TRBV2 CASRRTGNSPPHF TGTGCCAGCAGGCGAACAGGGAACTCACCCCCCCACTTT
- TRBJ1-1 - TRBV28 CASRRYRDLNTEAFF TGTGCCAGCAGACGTTACAGGGACCTGAACACTGAAGCTTTCTTT
few TRBJ1-6 TRBD1 TRBV3-1/TRBV3-2 CASSQAGQGLHF TGTGCCAGCAGCCAAGCGGGACAGGGCCTCCACTTT
- TRBJ2-1 TRBD1 TRBV7-9 CASSKGQVLTYLF TGTGCCAGCAGCAAAGGACAGGTCTTGACCTACCTCTTC
few TRBJ1-5 - TRBV2 CASSGTGQWNQPQHF TGTGCCAGCAGTGGAACGGGACAATGGAATCAGCCCCAGCATTTT
few TRBJ1-4 TRBD1 TRBV19 CASQDRGRDEKLFF TGTGCCAGCCAAGACAGGGGGCGCGATGAAAAACTGTTTTTT
- TRBJ2-1 TRBD2 TRBV27 CASSPLGNRGGHNEQFF TGTGCCAGCAGTCCGTTGGGGAACCGGGGGGGGCACAATGAGCAGTTCTTC
- TRBJ2-2 TRBD2 TRBV4-1 CASSRIHGTSGNTGELFF TGCGCCAGCAGCCGCATACATGGGACTAGCGGGAACACCGGGGAGCTGTTTTTT
- TRBJ2-1 TRBD2 TRBV5-1 CASSPAGLAGEEQFF TGCGCCAGCAGCCCGGCGGGACTAGCGGGAGAAGAGCAGTTCTTC
- TRBJ1-2 - TRBV6-6 CATKEGGYTF TGTGCCACCAAGGAGGGTGGCTACACCTTC
- TRBJ2-1 TRBD2 TRBV6-5 CASSSMTSASYNEQFF TGTGCCAGCAGTTCGATGACTAGCGCGTCCTACAATGAGCAGTTCTTC
- TRBJ1-1 - TRBV7-9 CASSATGFTEAFF TGTGCCAGCAGCGCCACAGGATTCACTGAAGCTTTCTTT